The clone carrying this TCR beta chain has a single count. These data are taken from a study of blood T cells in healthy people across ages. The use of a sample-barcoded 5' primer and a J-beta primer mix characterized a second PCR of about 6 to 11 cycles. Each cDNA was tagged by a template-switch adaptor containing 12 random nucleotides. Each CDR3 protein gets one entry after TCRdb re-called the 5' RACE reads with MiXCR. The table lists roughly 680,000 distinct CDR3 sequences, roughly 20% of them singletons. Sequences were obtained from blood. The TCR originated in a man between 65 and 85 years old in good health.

The CDR3 sequence: CSARDLAGPYEQYF. The CDR3, as DNA: TGCAGTGCTAGAGATCTGGCGGGACCCTACGAGCAGTACTTC. The rearrangement joins TRBV20-1 to TRBJ2-7; the D gene is possibly TRBD2 (6 bases). This CDR3 has 14 amino acids. Looked up from germline, CDR1 is DFQATT and CDR2 is SNEGSKA (reference sequence). V was shortened by 0 bases and J by 2 bases, with 11 bases between the two germline ends.